Listed here are 16 T cell receptor beta chains from one sample, sequenced in a study of Ad26.COV2.S vaccination and SARS-CoV-2 variants (dated by TCRdb to the early 2020s). Libraries were prepared through the immunoSEQ multiplex PCR assay. TCRdb provides this immuneACCESS table in a form limited to in-frame rearrangements. Some clones are lacking; in checked studies, under half of them reflect an unresolved V gene, and why the rest are absent is not known. Recorded for this sample are around 250,000 clones; around 90% of them occurred a single time. Clones ranked in the top ten supply 2.9% of the sample. The meaning of the sample's treatment or condition label: about 20 received Ad26.COV2.S at low or high dose, single or two shots; 5 received placebo; per-sample allocation not given. For vaccine and placebo recipients, the sequenced repertoires came from samples collected on day 63 after the first injection.

Sequences were derived from peripheral blood, sampled in a trial of Ad26.COV2.S vaccine versus placebo. These receptors all stem from a person aged 18 to 59 who received the Ad26.COV2.S COVID-19 vaccine or a placebo.

V gene TRBV5-6 combines with J gene TRBJ2-5; D is uncertain. V lost 1 base and J 6 bases, leaving 10 bases between the germline ends. Germline V gene data show CDR1 as SGHDT and CDR2 as YYEEEE. This CDR3 comprises 13 residues. CDR3 in amino acids: CASSLNIGKTQYF. The CDR3 region has the DNA TGTGCCAGCAGCTTGAACATTGGGAAGACCCAGTACTTC.

This rearrangement joins TRBV7-2 to TRBJ2-5; D is unclear. Trimming removed 4 bases from V and 2 bases from J, with 11 bases in between. This CDR3 spans 14 amino acids. The germline gives CDR1 SGHTA, CDR2 FQGNSA. The CDR3 coding sequence is TGTGCCAGCAGCTCTACTGCCCGACAAGAGACCCAGTACTTC. It encodes CASSSTARQETQYF.

CDR3 loop: CASSLGAGRTEAFF. The CDR3 DNA sequence: TGTGCCAGCAGCTTGGGGGCGGGCCGCACTGAAGCTTTCTTT. The chain couples TRBV5-8 to TRBJ1-1; no definite D call. Germline loops: CDR1 SGHTS, CDR2 YDEGEE. Trimming removed 0 bases from V and 4 bases from J, with 10 bases in between. The CDR3 has 14 amino acids.

In regard to this clone: Other DNA sequences from this sample encode an identical CDR3 as well. The rearrangement joins TRBV7-2 to TRBJ2-1, with D possibly being TRBD2 (5 bases). Deletions cut 0 bases from V and 7 bases from J, with 7 bases between. Germline V CDR1 and CDR2: SGHTA, FQGNSA. This CDR3 region has 13 residues. CDR3 DNA sequence: TGTGCCAGCAGCTTAGCGGGAGCAAATGAGCAGTTCTTC. This encodes CASSLAGANEQFF.

The CDR3 sequence is CAVSAGGLNYGYTF. The CDR3 DNA reads TGTGCCGTCTCGGCGGGTGGTCTTAACTATGGCTACACCTTC. The V call is TRBV10-3, the J call TRBJ1-2; no firm D call. This CDR3 contains 14 residues. Germline CDR1 ENHRY, CDR2 SYGVKD. V was clipped by 11 bases and J by 1 base, with 17 bases between them.

The rearrangement links TRBV4-3 to TRBJ2-3, with unresolved D. Trimming pared 2 bases from V and 2 bases from J, leaving 5 bases between. Germline loops: CDR1 LGHNA, CDR2 YSLEER. The CDR3 totals 13 residues. The CDR3 nucleotides read TGCGCCAGCAGCCAATCCTCCACAGATACGCAGTATTTT. Protein sequence: CASSQSSTDTQYF.

The chain uses TRBV5-1 and TRBJ1-6, with a possible D match to TRBD1 (5 bases). The CDR3 runs to 15 residues. In germline, CDR1 is SGHRS, CDR2 YFSETQ. Trimming pared 0 bases from V and 8 bases from J, leaving 12 bases between. The CDR3 spells CASSLAGRADSPLHF. The CDR3 coding sequence is TGCGCCAGCAGCTTGGCCGGCAGGGCAGATTCACCCCTCCACTTT. Full variable domain (outside the CDR3, taken from reference TRBV5-1 and TRBJ1-6): KAGVTQTPRYLIKTRGQQVTLSCSPISGHRSVSWYQQTPGQGLQFLFEYFSETQRNKGNFPGRFSGRQFSNSRSEMNVSTLELGDSALYLCASSLAGRADSPLHFGNGTRLTVT.

This rearrangement joins TRBV7-9 to TRBJ2-7; perhaps TRBD1 as D (5 bases). Between the trimmed V and J ends, which lost 1 base and 4 bases, there was a span of 17 bases. In germline, CDR1 is SEHNR, CDR2 FQNEAQ (reference sequence). The CDR3 has 16 amino acids. The CDR3 nucleotides are TGTGCCAGCAGCTTAGGGTCAACCAGACAGCCTTACGAGCAGTACGTC. Its translation: CASSLGSTRQPYEQYV.

This chain joins TRBV27 and TRBJ2-7; no reliable D call. CDR3 length: 14 amino acids. Deletions cut 2 bases from V and 2 bases from J, with 10 bases between. From germline, CDR1 is MNHEY and CDR2 SMNVEV (reference sequence). The CDR3 sequence is CASSLGYNTYEQYF. The CDR3 bases are TGTGCCAGCAGTTTAGGCTACAATACCTACGAGCAGTACTTC.

The chain carries TRBV7-2 and TRBJ1-1, with unresolved D. Germline V lookup: CDR1 SGHTA, CDR2 FQGNSA. This CDR3 region has 12 residues. V dropped 3 bases and J dropped 11 bases, with 13 bases sitting between them. CDR3 bases: TGTGCCAGCAGCTTCATACCCGATCGGGCTTTCTTT. Translated, it gives CASSFIPDRAFF.

V is TRBV2 and J is TRBJ2-2; TRBD1 is a possible D gene (6 bases). The CDR3 has 16 amino acids. With 2 bases removed from V and 1 base from J, the gap between germline ends came to 11 bases. Germline assignment: CDR1 SNHLY and CDR2 FYNNEI. CDR3 protein: CASSERQGMNTGELFF. CDR3 coding DNA: TGTGCCAGCAGTGAAAGGCAGGGGATGAACACCGGGGAGCTGTTTTTT.

The CDR3 nucleotides read TGCGCCAGCAGCTACCAGGGGGCGCGAACAGATACGCAGTATTTT. It is translated as CASSYQGARTDTQYF. J is TRBJ2-3 and V is TRBV5-1; 8 nucleotides align to TRBD1. CDR1 is SGHRS, CDR2 YFSETQ, per germline. The V segment lost 3 bases and the J segment 3 bases; nucleotides outside the gene matches: 6. This CDR3 is built from 15 residues.

The chain is built from TRBV24-1 and TRBJ1-1; 8 bases align to TRBD1. Trimming cost V 9 bases and J 1 base; bases outside gene matches: 12. Germline loops: CDR1 KGHDR, CDR2 SFDVKD. The CDR3 is 16 amino acids. This CDR3 is CATRGKLGTGNTEAFF. DNA of the CDR3: TGTGCCACCCGCGGAAAACTCGGGACAGGGAACACTGAAGCTTTCTTT.

The chain joins TRBV6-2 or TRBV6-3 to TRBJ2-7, with D perhaps assigned TRBD1 or TRBD2 (5 bases each). This CDR3 is 13 amino acids long. Between the trimmed V and J ends, which lost 2 bases and 3 bases, there was a span of 8 bases. CDR1 MNHEY and CDR2 SVGEGT come from the germline V gene. The CDR3 sequence is CASSYLGGYEQYF. The CDR3, as DNA: TGTGCCAGCAGTTACCTTGGGGGCTACGAGCAGTACTTC.

This clone has at least ten counts. The chain employs TRBV29-1 and TRBJ1-1; D is unresolved. The germline V and J ends were trimmed by 4 bases and 7 bases, with 13 bases remaining between them. The CDR3 spans 12 residues. The germline V gene encodes CDR1 SQVTM and CDR2 ANQGSEA. The CDR3 DNA sequence: TGCAGCGTTGGAAAAGCGGAGAGTGAAGCTTTCTTT. It is translated as CSVGKAESEAFF. Complete variable domain (other parts from reference TRBV29-1 and TRBJ1-1): SAVISQKPSRDICQRGTSLTIQCQVDSQVTMMFWYRQQPGQSLTLIATANQGSEATYESGFVIDKFPISRPNLTFSTLTVSNMSPEDSSIYLCSVGKAESEAFFGQGTRLTVV.

With respect to this clone: This CDR3 is also generated by other DNA sequences in the sample. This rearrangement joins TRBV29-1 to TRBJ1-2, with a weak D call TRBD1 (6 bases). Germline V gene sequence: CDR1 SQVTM, CDR2 ANQGSEA. CDR3 length: 12 residues. V was shortened by 2 bases and J by 2 bases, with 6 bases between the two germline ends. The CDR3 DNA sequence: TGCAGCGTTGAAACAGGGAACTATGGCTACACCTTC. It translates to CSVETGNYGYTF.